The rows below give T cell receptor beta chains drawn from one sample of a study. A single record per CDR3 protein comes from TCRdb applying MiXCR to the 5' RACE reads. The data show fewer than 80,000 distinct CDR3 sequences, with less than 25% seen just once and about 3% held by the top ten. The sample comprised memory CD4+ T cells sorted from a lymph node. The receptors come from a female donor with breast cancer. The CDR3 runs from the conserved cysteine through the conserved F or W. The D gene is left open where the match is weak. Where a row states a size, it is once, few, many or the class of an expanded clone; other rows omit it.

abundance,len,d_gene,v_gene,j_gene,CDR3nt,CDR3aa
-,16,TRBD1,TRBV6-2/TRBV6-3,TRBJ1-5,TGTGCCAGCAGTTACTCCCGGGACAGGCCAAATCAGCCCCAGCATTTT,CASSYSRDRPNQPQHF
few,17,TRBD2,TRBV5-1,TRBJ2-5,TGCGCCAGCAGCATCGCGACTAGCGGGAGCTCAGAGAAGACCCAGTACTTC,CASSIATSGSSEKTQYF
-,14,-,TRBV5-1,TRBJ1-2,TGCGCCAGCAGCTTCGGGGAAGCTAACTATGGCTACACCTTC,CASSFGEANYGYTF
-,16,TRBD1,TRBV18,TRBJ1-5,TGTGCCAGCTCACCGGGACAGCAAAATAGCAATCAGCCCCAGCATTTT,CASSPGQQNSNQPQHF
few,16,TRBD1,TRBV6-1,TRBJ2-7,TGTGCCAGCAGTTCTACAGGGACAGGGGCCATCTACGAGCAGTACTTC,CASSSTGTGAIYEQYF
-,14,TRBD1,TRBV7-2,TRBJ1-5,TGTGCCAGCAGCTCCAAGACAGGGCATCAGCCCCAGCATTTT,CASSSKTGHQPQHF
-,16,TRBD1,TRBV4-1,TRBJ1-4,TGCGCCAGCAGACAGGGACAGGGAGGTACAGGTGAAAAACTGTTTTTT,CASRQGQGGTGEKLFF
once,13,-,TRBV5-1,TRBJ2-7,TGCGCCAGCAGCTTGTGGGGCCTAGTCGAGCAGTACTTC,CASSLWGLVEQYF
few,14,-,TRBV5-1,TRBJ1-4,TGCGCCAGCAGCCCTGGAGGATTAACGGAAAAACTGTTTTTT,CASSPGGLTEKLFF
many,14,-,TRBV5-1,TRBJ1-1,TGCGCCAGCAGCTCGCCGGACGGTTACACTGAAGCTTTCTTT,CASSSPDGYTEAFF
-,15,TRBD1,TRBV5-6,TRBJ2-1,TGTGCCAGCAGGTTGAGACAGGGGGCCCACAATGAGCAGTTCTTC,CASRLRQGAHNEQFF
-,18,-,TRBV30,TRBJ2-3,TGTGCCTGGAGTACAGGGTTCGAGCAATCACCATCCACAGATACGCAGTATTTT,CAWSTGFEQSPSTDTQYF
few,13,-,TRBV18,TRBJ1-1,TGTGCCAGCTCACCATACAGGGACACTGAAGCTTTCTTT,CASSPYRDTEAFF
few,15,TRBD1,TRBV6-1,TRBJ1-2,TGTGCCAGCAGTGAATTGACAGGGGACAACTATGGCTACACCTTC,CASSELTGDNYGYTF
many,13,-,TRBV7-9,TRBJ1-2,TGTGCCAGCAGCTTCGAAGGGGAGCGCGGCTACACCTTC,CASSFEGERGYTF
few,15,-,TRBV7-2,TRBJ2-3,TGTGCCAGCAGCTTAGGCGGGGAGAGGGCAGATACGCAGTATTTT,CASSLGGERADTQYF
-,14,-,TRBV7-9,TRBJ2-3,TGTGCCAGCAGCGTCAATCCCCCCAAGTATACGCAGTATTTT,CASSVNPPKYTQYF
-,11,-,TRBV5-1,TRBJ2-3,TGCGCCAGCAGCTTTGAAGATACGCAGTATTTT,CASSFEDTQYF
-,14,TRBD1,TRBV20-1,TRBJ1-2,TGCAGTGCTTTCGGAGCAGGGGGCGCGGAGGGCTACACCTTC,CSAFGAGGAEGYTF
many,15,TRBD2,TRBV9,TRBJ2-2,TGTGCCAGCAGCTTCGGGACTAAAAACACCGGGGAGCTGTTTTTT,CASSFGTKNTGELFF
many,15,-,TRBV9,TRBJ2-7,TGTGCCAGCAGCGTCGGAGCAGGTCCGGGGTACGAGCAGTACTTC,CASSVGAGPGYEQYF
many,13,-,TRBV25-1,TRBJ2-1,TGTGCCAGCGGACATCCCGGGACTGGGGAGCAGTTCTTC,CASGHPGTGEQFF
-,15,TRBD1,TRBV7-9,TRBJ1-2,TGTGCCAGCAGCATATTCTCAGGGGGATACGATGGCTACACCTTC,CASSIFSGGYDGYTF
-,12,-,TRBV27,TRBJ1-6,TGTGCCAGCAGTTTTAGGTTTTCACCCCTCCACTTT,CASSFRFSPLHF
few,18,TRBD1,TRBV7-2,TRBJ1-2,TGTGCCAGCAGCTCAGACTACATCATGGACAGGAGCTACTATGGCTACACCTTC,CASSSDYIMDRSYYGYTF
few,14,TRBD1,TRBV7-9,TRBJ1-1,TGTGCCAGCAGCTTAACAGGGGAGGGCACTGAAGCTTTCTTT,CASSLTGEGTEAFF